The source of this T cell receptor (beta chain) is a study of OX40 agonist ivuxolimab in advanced cancers. Generated by immunoSEQ multiplex PCR, the TCRdb table keeps only in-frame clones and is missing some. The sample has about 88,000 clones; 75% to 90% are singletons. Germline-derived CDR1 and CDR2 are SGHRS and YFSETQ. The CDR3 length is 15 residues. V was cut by 2 bases and J by 1 base, with 9 bases left in between. The V call is TRBV5-1, the J call TRBJ2-2, with D possibly TRBD1 on 5 matching bases. The receptor was isolated from an adult with an advanced solid tumor such as melanoma, head and neck, liver or kidney cancer. Sequencing used CD4+ or CD8+ T cells sorted from blood, obtained in a trial of the OX40 agonist ivuxolimab. CDR3 bases: TGCGCCAGCAGCTTCGACAGCGAGAACACCGGGGAGCTGTTTTTT. Its protein product is CASSFDSENTGELFF.